This T cell receptor beta chain was found in a study of control samples from healthy donors and cancer patients. TCRdb's copy holds only in-frame clones and misses some; the assay was immunoSEQ multiplex PCR. Of some 150,000 clones in the sample, over 90% were seen once. CDR1 MNHEY and CDR2 SMNVEV come from the germline V gene (reference sequence). The V and J ends lost 3 bases and 4 bases respectively, with 16 bases between them. The length of the CDR3 is 15 residues. This TCR was sampled from a man aged 45-60 years in good health. Source material: blood. The V call is TRBV27, the J call TRBJ2-7; D is unclear. The CDR3 DNA reads as TGTGCCAGCAGTTTTCGGGTTCCCTCCACTTACGAGCAGTACTTC. Translation gives CASSFRVPSTYEQYF.